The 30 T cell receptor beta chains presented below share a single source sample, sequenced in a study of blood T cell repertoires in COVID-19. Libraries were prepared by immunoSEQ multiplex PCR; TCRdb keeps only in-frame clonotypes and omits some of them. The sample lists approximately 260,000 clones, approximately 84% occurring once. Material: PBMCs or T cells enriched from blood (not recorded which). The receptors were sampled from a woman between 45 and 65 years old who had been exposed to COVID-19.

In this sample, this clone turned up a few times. CDR3 nucleotide sequence: TGTGCCAGCTCACCAGATATGAGTTCTAATGAAAAACTGTTTTTT. It specifies CASSPDMSSNEKLFF. The chain couples TRBV18 to TRBJ1-4; D gene ambiguous. The CDR3 extends over 15 amino acids. Germline V gene sequence: CDR1 KGHSH, CDR2 LQKENI. Trimming removed 2 bases at V and 3 bases at J, with 10 bases between.

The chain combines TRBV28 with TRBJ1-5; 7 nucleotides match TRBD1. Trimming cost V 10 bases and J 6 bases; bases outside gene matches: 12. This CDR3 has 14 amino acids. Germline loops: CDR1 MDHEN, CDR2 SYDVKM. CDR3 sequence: CATEQGGQGQPQHF. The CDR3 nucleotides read TGTGCCACAGAGCAGGGGGGTCAGGGTCAGCCCCAGCATTTT.

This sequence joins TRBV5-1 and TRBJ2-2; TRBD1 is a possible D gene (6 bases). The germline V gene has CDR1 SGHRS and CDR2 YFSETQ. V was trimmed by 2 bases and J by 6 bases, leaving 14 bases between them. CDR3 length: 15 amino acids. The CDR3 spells CASSLTGKWPGELFF. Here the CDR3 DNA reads TGCGCCAGCAGCTTAACAGGGAAATGGCCCGGGGAGCTGTTTTTT.

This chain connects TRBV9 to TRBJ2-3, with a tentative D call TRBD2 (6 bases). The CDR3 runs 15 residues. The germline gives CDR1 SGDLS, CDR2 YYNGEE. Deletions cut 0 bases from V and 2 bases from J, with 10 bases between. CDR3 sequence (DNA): TGTGCCAGCAGCGTAGTCGGGAGTAACACAGATACGCAGTATTTT. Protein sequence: CASSVVGSNTDTQYF.

CDR3 coding DNA: TGTGCCAGCAGCTTAGTCCGGGAGACCCAGTACTTC. Protein product: CASSLVRETQYF. V usage is TRBV7-8 and J usage is TRBJ2-5; D uncertain. The V end lost 1 base, the J end lost 5 bases, and 5 bases lay between the germline ends. Per the germline V gene, CDR1 is SGHVS and CDR2 is FQNEAQ. The CDR3 is 12 amino acids. The entire variable domain, with the rest obtained from reference TRBV7-8 and TRBJ2-5, is as follows: GAGVSQSPRYKVAKRGQDVALRCDPISGHVSLFWYQQALGQGPEFLTYFQNEAQLDKSGLPSDRFFAERPEGSVSTLKIQRTQQEDSAVYLCASSLVRETQYFGPGTRLLVL.

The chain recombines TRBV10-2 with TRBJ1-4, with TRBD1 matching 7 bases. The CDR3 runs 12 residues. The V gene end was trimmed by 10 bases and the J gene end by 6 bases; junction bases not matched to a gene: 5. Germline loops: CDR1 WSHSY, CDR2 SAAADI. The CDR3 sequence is CATKGTDEKLFF. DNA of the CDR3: TGCGCCACTAAGGGGACAGATGAAAAACTGTTTTTT.

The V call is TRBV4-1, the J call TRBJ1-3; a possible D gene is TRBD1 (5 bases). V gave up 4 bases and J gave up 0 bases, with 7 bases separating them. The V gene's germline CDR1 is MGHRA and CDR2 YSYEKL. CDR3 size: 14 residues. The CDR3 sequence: CASSPQGSGNTIYF. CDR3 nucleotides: TGCGCCAGCAGCCCGCAGGGCTCTGGAAACACCATATATTTT.

The CDR3 coding sequence is TGTGCCAGCAGCGTAGAGGCGGGGGGGGAGACCCAGTACTTC. Translating it yields CASSVEAGGETQYF. The chain carries TRBV9 and TRBJ2-5, with 9 bases matching TRBD2. The CDR3 is 14 amino acids. V shed 0 bases and J 5 bases; nucleotides not matched to a gene: 2. The germline CDR1 and CDR2 sequences are SGDLS and YYNGEE.

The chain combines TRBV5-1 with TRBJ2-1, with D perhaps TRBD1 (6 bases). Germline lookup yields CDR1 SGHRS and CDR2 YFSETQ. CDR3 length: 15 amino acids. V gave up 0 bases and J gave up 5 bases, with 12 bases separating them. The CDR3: CASSLAGQPNNEQFF. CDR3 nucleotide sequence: TGCGCCAGCAGCTTGGCTGGACAGCCTAACAATGAGCAGTTCTTC.

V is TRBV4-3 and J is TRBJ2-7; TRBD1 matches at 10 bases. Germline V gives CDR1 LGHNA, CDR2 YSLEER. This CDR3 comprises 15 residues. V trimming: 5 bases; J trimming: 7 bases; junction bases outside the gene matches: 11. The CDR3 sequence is CASSAELDRGHEQYF. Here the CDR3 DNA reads TGCGCCAGCAGCGCTGAGCTAGACAGGGGGCATGAGCAGTACTTC.

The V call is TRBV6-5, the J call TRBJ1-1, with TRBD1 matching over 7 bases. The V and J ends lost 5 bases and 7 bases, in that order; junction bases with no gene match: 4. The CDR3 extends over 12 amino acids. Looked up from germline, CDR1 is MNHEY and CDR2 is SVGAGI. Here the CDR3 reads CASSQQGFEAFF. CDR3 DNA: TGTGCCAGCAGTCAACAGGGGTTTGAAGCTTTCTTT.

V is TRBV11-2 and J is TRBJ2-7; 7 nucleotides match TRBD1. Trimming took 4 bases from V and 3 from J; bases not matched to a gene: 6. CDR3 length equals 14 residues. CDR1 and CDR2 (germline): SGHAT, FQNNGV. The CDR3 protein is CASSYGDSFYEQYF. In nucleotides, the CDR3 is TGTGCCAGCAGCTATGGGGACAGTTTCTACGAGCAGTACTTC.

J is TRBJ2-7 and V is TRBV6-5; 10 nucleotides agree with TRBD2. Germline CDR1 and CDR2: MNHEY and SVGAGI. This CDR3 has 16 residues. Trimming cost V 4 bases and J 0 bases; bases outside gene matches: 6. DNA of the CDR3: TGTGCCAGCAGTTTAAGCGGGGGGGATAGCTCCTACGAGCAGTACTTC. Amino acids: CASSLSGGDSSYEQYF.

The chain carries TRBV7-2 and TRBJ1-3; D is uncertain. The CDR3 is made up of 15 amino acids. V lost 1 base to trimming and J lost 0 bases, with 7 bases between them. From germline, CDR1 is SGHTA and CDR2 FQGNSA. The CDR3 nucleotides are TGTGCCAGCAGCTTAGGGCACCTCTCTGGAAACACCATATATTTT. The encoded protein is CASSLGHLSGNTIYF.

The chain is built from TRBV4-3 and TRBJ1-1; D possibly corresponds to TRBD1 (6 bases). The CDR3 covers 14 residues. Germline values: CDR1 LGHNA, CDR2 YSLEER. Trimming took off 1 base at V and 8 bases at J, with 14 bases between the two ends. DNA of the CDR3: TGCGCCAGCAGCCAAGGGACAGCATTCTCAGAAGCTTTCTTT. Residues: CASSQGTAFSEAFF.

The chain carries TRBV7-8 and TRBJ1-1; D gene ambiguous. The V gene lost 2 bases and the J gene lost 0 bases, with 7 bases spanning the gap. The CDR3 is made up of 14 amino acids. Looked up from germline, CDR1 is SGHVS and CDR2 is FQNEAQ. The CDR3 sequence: CASSLLPVNTEAFF. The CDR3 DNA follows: TGTGCCAGCAGCTTATTGCCAGTGAACACTGAAGCTTTCTTT. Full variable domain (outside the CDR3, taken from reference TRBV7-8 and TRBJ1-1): GAGVSQSPRYKVAKRGQDVALRCDPISGHVSLFWYQQALGQGPEFLTYFQNEAQLDKSGLPSDRFFAERPEGSVSTLKIQRTQQEDSAVYLCASSLLPVNTEAFFGQGTRLTVV.

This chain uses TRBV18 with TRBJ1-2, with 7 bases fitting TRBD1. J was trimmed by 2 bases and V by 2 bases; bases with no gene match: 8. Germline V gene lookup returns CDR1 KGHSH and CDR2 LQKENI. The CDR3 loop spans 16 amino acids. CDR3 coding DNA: TGTGCCAGCTCACCAGTCCAGGGGGAAGTAAACTATGGCTACACCTTC. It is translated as CASSPVQGEVNYGYTF.

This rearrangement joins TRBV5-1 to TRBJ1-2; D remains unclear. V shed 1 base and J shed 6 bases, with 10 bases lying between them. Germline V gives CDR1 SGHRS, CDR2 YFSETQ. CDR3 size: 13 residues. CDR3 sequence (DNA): TGCGCCAGCAGCTTGCCACACCCCGATGGCTACACCTTC. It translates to CASSLPHPDGYTF.

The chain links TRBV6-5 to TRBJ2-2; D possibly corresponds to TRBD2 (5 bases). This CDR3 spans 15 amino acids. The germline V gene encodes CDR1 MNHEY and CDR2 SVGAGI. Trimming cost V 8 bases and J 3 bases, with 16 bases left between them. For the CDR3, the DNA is TGTGCCAGCTCTGAGGGTAGGGTAGACACCGGGGAGCTGTTTTTT. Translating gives CASSEGRVDTGELFF.

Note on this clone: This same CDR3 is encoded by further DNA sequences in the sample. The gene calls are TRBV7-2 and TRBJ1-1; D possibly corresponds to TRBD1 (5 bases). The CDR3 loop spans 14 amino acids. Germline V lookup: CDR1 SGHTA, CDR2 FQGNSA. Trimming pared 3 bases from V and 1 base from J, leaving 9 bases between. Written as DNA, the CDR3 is TGTGCCAGCAGCTTGGGGCGGGGGAACACTGAAGCTTTCTTT. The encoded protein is CASSLGRGNTEAFF.

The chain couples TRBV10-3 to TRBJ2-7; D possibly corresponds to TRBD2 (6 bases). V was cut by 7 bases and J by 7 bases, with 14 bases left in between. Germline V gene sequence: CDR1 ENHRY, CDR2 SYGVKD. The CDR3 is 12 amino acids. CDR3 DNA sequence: TGTGCCATCAATCAGGGAGGAGGAGAGCAGTACTTC. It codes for CAINQGGGEQYF.

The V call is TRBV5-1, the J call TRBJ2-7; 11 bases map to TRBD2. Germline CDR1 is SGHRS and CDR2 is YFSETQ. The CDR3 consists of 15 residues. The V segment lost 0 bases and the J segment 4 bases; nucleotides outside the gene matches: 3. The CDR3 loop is CASSLDTSGGYEQYF. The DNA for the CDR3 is TGCGCCAGCAGCTTGGATACTAGCGGGGGTTACGAGCAGTACTTC.

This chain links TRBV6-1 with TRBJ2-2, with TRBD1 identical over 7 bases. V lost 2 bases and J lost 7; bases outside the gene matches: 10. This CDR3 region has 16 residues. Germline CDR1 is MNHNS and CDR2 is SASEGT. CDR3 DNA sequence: TGTGCCAGCAGTGAACCTACAGGGGTAATAGACGGGGAGCTGTTTTTT. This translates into CASSEPTGVIDGELFF.

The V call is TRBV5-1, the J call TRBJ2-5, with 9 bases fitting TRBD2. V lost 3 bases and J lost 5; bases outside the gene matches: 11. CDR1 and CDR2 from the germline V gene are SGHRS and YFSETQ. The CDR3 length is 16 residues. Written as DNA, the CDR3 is TGCGCCAGCAGCTGGGGACTAGCAGGGGCCATGGAGACCCAGTACTTC. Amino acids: CASSWGLAGAMETQYF.

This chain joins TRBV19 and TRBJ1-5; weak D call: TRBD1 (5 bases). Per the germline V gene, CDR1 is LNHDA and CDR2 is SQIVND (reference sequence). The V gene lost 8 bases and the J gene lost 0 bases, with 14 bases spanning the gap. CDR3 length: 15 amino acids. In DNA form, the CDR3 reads TGTGCCAGTGTGATGACAGTTTATAGCAATCAGCCCCAGCATTTT. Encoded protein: CASVMTVYSNQPQHF.

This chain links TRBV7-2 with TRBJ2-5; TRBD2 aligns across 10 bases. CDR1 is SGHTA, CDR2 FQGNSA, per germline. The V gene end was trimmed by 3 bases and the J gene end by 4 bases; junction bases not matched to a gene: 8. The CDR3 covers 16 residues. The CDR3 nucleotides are TGTGCCAGCAGCTTGGGAGCGGGGGGGATTTCAGAGACCCAGTACTTC. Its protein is CASSLGAGGISETQYF.

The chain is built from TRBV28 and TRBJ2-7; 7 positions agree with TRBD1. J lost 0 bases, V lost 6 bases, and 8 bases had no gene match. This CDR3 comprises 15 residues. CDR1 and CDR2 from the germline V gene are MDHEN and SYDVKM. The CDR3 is CASRTTGVSSYEQYF. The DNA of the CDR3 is TGTGCCAGCAGAACCACAGGGGTAAGCTCCTACGAGCAGTACTTC.

CDR3 residues: CAISESEGLAGIEQYF. CDR3 nucleotide sequence: TGTGCCATCAGTGAGTCGGAAGGACTAGCGGGGATCGAGCAGTACTTC. The chain combines TRBV10-3 with TRBJ2-7; 12 nucleotides align to TRBD2. The V and J ends lost 0 bases and 6 bases, in that order; junction bases with no gene match: 6. The length of the CDR3 is 16 residues. Germline CDR1 and CDR2: ENHRY and SYGVKD.

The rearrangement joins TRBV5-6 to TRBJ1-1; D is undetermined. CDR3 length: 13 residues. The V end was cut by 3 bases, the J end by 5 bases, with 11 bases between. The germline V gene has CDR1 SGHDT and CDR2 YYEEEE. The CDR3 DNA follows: TGTGCCAGCAGCTATCAGGCTCGAACTGAAGCTTTCTTT. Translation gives CASSYQARTEAFF. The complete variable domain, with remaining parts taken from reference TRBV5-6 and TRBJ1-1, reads DAGVTQSPTHLIKTRGQQVTLRCSPKSGHDTVSWYQQALGQGPQFIFQYYEEEERQRGNFPDRFSGHQFPNYSSELNVNALLLGDSALYLCASSYQARTEAFFGQGTRLTVV.

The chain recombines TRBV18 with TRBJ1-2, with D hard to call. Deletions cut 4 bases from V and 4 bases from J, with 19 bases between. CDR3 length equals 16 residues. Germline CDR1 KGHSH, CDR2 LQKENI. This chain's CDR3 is CASSLETLPRSYGYTF. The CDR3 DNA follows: TGTGCCAGCTCACTAGAGACACTCCCCCGAAGCTATGGCTACACCTTC.